This TCR beta chain was recorded in a study of spatial heterogeneity in lung cancer. Study-level information: Untreated early-stage non-small cell lung cancer patients, around 70 in total, were the donors. Taken at a median of around 2 years after resection, follow-up PBMC samples underwent sequencing when available.

The time point: blood at routine non-recurrence follow-up after resection. Frozen PBMC, nontumor lung or tumor provided whole RNA, which was sequenced unsorted. TCR cDNA molecules were tagged individually, and each one carried a unique molecular identifier. TCRdb recomputed calls from the 5' RACE reads with MiXCR, one row per CDR3 protein. Of fewer than 100,000 distinct CDR3 sequences listed, roughly 21% were seen once; the top ten hold around a fifth. Per germline, CDR1 MNHNY and CDR2 SVGAGI (reference sequence). The CDR3 runs 19 residues. V lost 4 bases and J lost 8; bases outside the gene matches: 16.

The chain carries TRBV6-6 and TRBJ2-2; the match to TRBD2 covers 13 bases. The source is a male donor with early-stage non-small cell lung cancer. The sample was PBMCs, taken at follow-up. CDR3 nucleotides: TGTGCCAGCAGTTCAGGGACTAGCGGGGCCTTGAACCCGACGGGGGAGCTGTTTTTT. This encodes CASSSGTSGALNPTGELFF.